This T cell receptor (beta chain) comes out of a study of blood T cell repertoires in COVID-19. The wider study: Acute and convalescent COVID-19 samples came from the United States, Italy and Spain. Sources were T cells, B-cell-depleted T cells, or PBMCs; the material itself was cDNA or gDNA.

The V and J ends lost 3 bases and 10 bases respectively, with 10 bases between them. The CDR3 spans 12 residues. Germline loops: CDR1 MNHEY, CDR2 SMNVEV (reference sequence). As originally analysed: The authors estimated nucleated cell counts from reference gene primer amplification. Only in-frame clones appear in the TCRdb table, and some are missing; sequencing was by immunoSEQ multiplex PCR. That table gives V, J and clone size, and the DNA gave D and trimming. Of approximately 55,000 clones in the sample, roughly 84% were seen once. The sequenced material came from peripheral blood. This receptor was taken from a man aged 45-60 years with active COVID-19. The chain carries TRBV27 and TRBJ2-1; D perhaps matches TRBD1 (5 bases). The CDR3 region has the DNA TGTGCCAGCAGTTTCCCGGACACGGAGCAGTTCTTC. Its translation is CASSFPDTEQFF.